This T cell receptor (beta chain) was identified in a study of OX40 agonist ivuxolimab in advanced cancers. Clones were read by immunoSEQ multiplex PCR, and TCRdb kept only the in-frame ones, dropping some. The repertoire consists of over 85,000 clones, with 89% occurring once and the leading ten covering 0.27%. On cycle 4 day 1 and cycle 7 day 1, as well as at baseline, blood was sampled. CDR1 and CDR2 from the germline V gene are MNHEY and SMNVEV (reference sequence). Trimming pared 5 bases from V and 6 bases from J, leaving 18 bases between. The CDR3 contains 15 residues. The sequencing here drew on CD4+ or CD8+ T cells sorted from blood, taken in a trial of the OX40 agonist ivuxolimab. This sequence joins TRBV27 and TRBJ2-3; no definite D call. This TCR derives from an adult with an advanced solid tumor such as melanoma, head and neck, liver or kidney cancer. CDR3 bases: TGTGCCAGCAGTAGAACAGCGCTTAGTACGGATACGCAGTATTTT. Translated: CASSRTALSTDTQYF.